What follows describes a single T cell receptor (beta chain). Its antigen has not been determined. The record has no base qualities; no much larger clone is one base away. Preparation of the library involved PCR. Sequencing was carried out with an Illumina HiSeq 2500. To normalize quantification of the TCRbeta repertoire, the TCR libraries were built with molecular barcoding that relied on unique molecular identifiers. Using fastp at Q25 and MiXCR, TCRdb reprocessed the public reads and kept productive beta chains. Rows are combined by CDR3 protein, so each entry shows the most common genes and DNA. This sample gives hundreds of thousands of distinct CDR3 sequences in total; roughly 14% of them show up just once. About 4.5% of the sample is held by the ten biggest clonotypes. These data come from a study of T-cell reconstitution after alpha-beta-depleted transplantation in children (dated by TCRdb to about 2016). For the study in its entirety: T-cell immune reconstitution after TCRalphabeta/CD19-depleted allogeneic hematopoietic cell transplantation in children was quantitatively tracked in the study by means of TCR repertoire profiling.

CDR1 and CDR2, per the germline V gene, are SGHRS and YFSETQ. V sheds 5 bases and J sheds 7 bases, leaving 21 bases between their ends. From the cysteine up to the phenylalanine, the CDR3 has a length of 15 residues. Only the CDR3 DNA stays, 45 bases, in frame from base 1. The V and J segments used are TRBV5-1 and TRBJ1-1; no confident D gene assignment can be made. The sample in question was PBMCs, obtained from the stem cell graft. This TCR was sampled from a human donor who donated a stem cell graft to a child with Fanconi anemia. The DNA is TGCGCCAGCAGTTACGAATCAAGGTCCGCTGTTGAAGCTTTCTTT. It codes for CASSYESRSAVEAFF. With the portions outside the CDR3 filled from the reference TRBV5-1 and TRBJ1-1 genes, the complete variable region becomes KAGVTQTPRYLIKTRGQQVTLSCSPISGHRSVSWYQQTPGQGLQFLFEYFSETQRNKGNFPGRFSGRQFSNSRSEMNVSTLELGDSALYLCASSYESRSAVEAFFGQGTRLTVV.